This paragraph covers one TCR beta chain sequence. The antigen remains undetermined. This specimen comes from a study of CD4 T cells in relation to SARS-CoV-2 and coronaviruses. The overall study: ViraFEST: roughly 10-day antigen culture of PBMCs, then TCR beta CDR3 sequencing. Controls used an HIV-1 Nef peptide pool or no peptide. Study-level results: In roughly 61% of donors, memory CD4+ clonotypes crossrecognized SARS-CoV-2 and at least one common cold coronavirus spike.

The unexposed donors gave CD4+ T cells in about 2011-2019, prior to COVID-19. CD4+ T cells were isolated from the cells after about nine days of culture. On days 3 and 7, cultures got half fresh IL-2 medium. Produced via immunoSEQ multiplex PCR; TCRdb's table is partial and in-frame only. The sample includes 11,000 or so clones, around 73% seen only once; the top ten take under 15%. The CDR3 has 14 amino acids. The ends lost 7 bases at V and 2 bases at J; junction bases unmatched: 7. The germline V gene encodes CDR1 SGDLS and CDR2 YYNGEE. Sequenced sample: CD4+ T cells from PBMCs, cultured in vitro. This receptor was obtained from a human donor in good health. This chain uses TRBV9 with TRBJ2-3; 7 nucleotides match TRBD2. CDR3 region: CASRRSGDTDTQYF. DNA of the CDR3: TGTGCCAGCCGCCGGAGCGGGGACACAGATACGCAGTATTTT.